This entry features one TCR beta chain sequence. The use of a sample-barcoded 5' primer and a J-beta primer mix characterized a second PCR of about 6 to 12 cycles. Every cDNA molecule bore a tag from a template-switch adaptor containing 12 random nucleotides. Every individual sample yielded 2.5 million or more paired-end reads (each containing CDR3). TCRdb used MiXCR to reprocess the 5' RACE reads, holding one entry per CDR3 protein. The profile shows 1.5 million to 2 million distinct CDR3 sequences, around half of them singletons. Germline CDR1 SEHNR, CDR2 FQNEAQ (reference sequence). This CDR3 contains 16 residues. V was pared by 4 bases and J by 2 bases, with 4 bases of the junction left unmatched. The data derive from a study of blood T cells in healthy people across ages.

The sequence was collected from a woman aged 40 to 50 in good health. The sample was blood. The gene calls are TRBV7-9 and TRBJ1-5, with 11 bases fitting TRBD1. The CDR3: CASSSGTGGGNQPQHF. The CDR3 DNA reads as TGTGCCAGCAGCTCCGGGACAGGGGGTGGCAATCAGCCCCAGCATTTT.